These 21 T cell receptor beta chains were sequenced from one sample in a study of blood T cell repertoires in COVID-19. Generated by immunoSEQ multiplex PCR, the TCRdb table keeps only in-frame clones and is missing some. The profile shows about 280,000 clones, approximately 90% of them singletons. Sequenced: PBMCs or T cells enriched from blood (not recorded which). The receptors originated from a woman aged 25 to 45 with acute COVID-19.

The rearrangement uses TRBV24-1 and TRBJ1-1; D is perhaps TRBD1 (6 bases). V dropped 7 bases and J dropped 3 bases, with 23 bases sitting between them. The CDR3 runs 17 residues. Per the germline V gene, CDR1 is KGHDR and CDR2 is SFDVKD. The CDR3 DNA is TGTGCCACCAGCTCGGGACGCACAGGGTGGATGGACACTGAAGCTTTCTTT. This gives the protein CATSSGRTGWMDTEAFF.

The J gene is TRBJ1-2, the V gene TRBV11-2; TRBD1 matches at 7 bases. This CDR3 region has 13 residues. The trim removed 6 bases at V and 4 bases at J, leaving 5 bases unmatched. CDR1 SGHAT and CDR2 FQNNGV come from the germline V gene. The CDR3 is CASSSAGGYGYTF. The CDR3 DNA follows: TGTGCCAGCAGTTCTGCAGGGGGCTATGGCTACACCTTC.

The rearrangement links TRBV18 to TRBJ2-1, with 8 nucleotides matching TRBD2. The V segment lost 6 bases and the J segment 5 bases; nucleotides outside the gene matches: 9. This CDR3 is 15 amino acids long. Germline lookup yields CDR1 KGHSH and CDR2 LQKENI. CDR3: CASSDTSGANNEQFF. DNA for the CDR3: TGTGCCAGCTCGGATACTAGCGGAGCAAACAATGAGCAGTTCTTC.

The table lists this clone with a count of one. The same CDR3 can be traced to other DNA sequences in this sample. The rearrangement joins TRBV5-1 to TRBJ1-6, with 7 bases aligning to TRBD1. With V trimmed by 0 bases and J by 9 bases, 3 bases remained unmatched. The CDR3 length is 14 residues. Germline-derived CDR1 and CDR2 are SGHRS and YFSETQ. The CDR3 spells CASSLGQGVSPLHF. For the CDR3, the DNA is TGCGCCAGCAGCTTGGGACAGGGAGTTTCACCCCTCCACTTT.

V usage is TRBV7-8 and J usage is TRBJ2-7, with D perhaps TRBD1 (5 bases). CDR3 length equals 14 residues. The germline V gene encodes CDR1 SGHVS and CDR2 FQNEAQ. V lost 1 base and J lost 0, with 7 bases in between. The CDR3 region has the DNA TGTGCCAGCAGCTTAGAGACAGCCTCCTACGAGCAGTACTTC. It yields the protein CASSLETASYEQYF.

This chain uses TRBV28 with TRBJ1-1; 8 bases map to TRBD1. V trimming: 2 bases; J trimming: 7 bases; junction bases outside the gene matches: 9. CDR3 length: 15 residues. Germline V CDR1 and CDR2: MDHEN, SYDVKM. The CDR3 DNA is TGTGCCAGCAGTTTACCCACACAGGGGGGTAATGAAGCTTTCTTT. This codes for CASSLPTQGGNEAFF.

This sequence joins TRBV19 and TRBJ1-3; 7 bases are shared with TRBD1. This CDR3 comprises 15 residues. The germline V gene encodes CDR1 LNHDA and CDR2 SQIVND (reference sequence). The trim removed 3 bases at V and 8 bases at J, leaving 10 bases unmatched. DNA of the CDR3: TGTGCCAGTAGTATCCGACAGGGCACGCGGGACACCATATATTTT. Protein: CASSIRQGTRDTIYF. The variable domain in full, completed from reference TRBV19 and TRBJ1-3, reads DGGITQSPKYLFRKEGQNVTLSCEQNLNHDAMYWYRQDPGQGLRLIYYSQIVNDFQKGDIAEGYSVSREKKESFPLTVTSAQKNPTAFYLCASSIRQGTRDTIYFGEGSWLTVV.

The chain couples TRBV18 to TRBJ2-6; 8 bases fit TRBD1. CDR1 is KGHSH, CDR2 LQKENI, per germline. The CDR3 consists of 17 residues. V lost 3 bases and J lost 0; bases outside the gene matches: 4. In DNA form, the CDR3 reads TGTGCCAGCTCACCTGGGACAGGAGGCTCTGGGGCCAACGTCCTGACTTTC. It specifies CASSPGTGGSGANVLTF.

In this sample, this clone turned up a few times. The DNA for the CDR3 is TGTGCCAGCAGTGAAACGCCCGTCGCGGGCTTTCGGGCTGAAGCTTTCTTT. It codes for CASSETPVAGFRAEAFF. This chain joins TRBV6-1 and TRBJ1-1; D is ambiguous. Germline assignment: CDR1 MNHNS and CDR2 SASEGT. The length of the CDR3 is 17 residues. Trimming pared 2 bases from V and 6 bases from J, leaving 22 bases between.

The genes are TRBV5-1 and TRBJ1-6, with D perhaps matching TRBD1 (5 bases). The V and J ends lost 4 bases and 8 bases respectively, with 13 bases between them. Germline CDR1 is SGHRS and CDR2 is YFSETQ. This CDR3 region has 14 residues. The CDR3 bases are TGCGCCAGCAGCCTAGGGGAAGGTGATTCACCCCTCCACTTT. Its translation is CASSLGEGDSPLHF.

The V call is TRBV13, the J call TRBJ2-1; D possibly corresponds to TRBD2 (5 bases). The CDR3 loop spans 16 amino acids. The V and J ends lost 6 bases and 9 bases respectively, with 24 bases between them. The germline V gene encodes CDR1 PRHDT and CDR2 FYEKMQ (reference sequence). The CDR3: CASREVADHTSGEQFF. In DNA form, the CDR3 reads TGTGCCAGCAGGGAGGTCGCCGACCACACCTCCGGTGAGCAGTTCTTC.

The rearrangement joins TRBV27 to TRBJ2-1; the match to TRBD2 covers 12 bases. Germline trimming cut 4 bases from V and 7 bases from J; bases unmatched to any gene: 5. This CDR3 has 15 residues. The germline CDR1 and CDR2 sequences are MNHEY and SMNVEV (reference sequence). The CDR3 is CASSSLAGGDNEQFF. CDR3 nucleotide sequence: TGTGCCAGCAGTTCCCTAGCGGGAGGGGATAATGAGCAGTTCTTC.

The V gene is TRBV6-6, the J gene TRBJ2-3; unclear D gene. The CDR3 is 17 amino acids. Trimming took 5 bases from V and 4 from J, leaving 22 bases between them. CDR1 and CDR2 from the germline V gene are MNHNY and SVGAGI (reference sequence). The CDR3 loop is CASSRTVPDLVADTQYF. The CDR3 bases are TGTGCCAGCAGTCGTACAGTACCTGATCTTGTGGCAGATACGCAGTATTTT.

This clone was found once. The chain employs TRBV3-1 (or the pseudogene TRBV3-2) and TRBJ1-4, with 8 bases identical to TRBD1. V lost 5 bases and J lost 0; bases outside the gene matches: 17. The CDR3 is 20 residues long. Germline CDR1 reads LGHDT; CDR2 reads YNNKEL (reference sequence). CDR3 region: CASSSPRTGIFFATNEKLFF. The CDR3 coding sequence is TGTGCCAGCAGCTCTCCCCGGACAGGGATCTTCTTTGCAACTAATGAAAAACTGTTTTTT.

The chain links TRBV19 to TRBJ1-5; D remains ambiguous. This CDR3 contains 17 residues. Germline V gene data show CDR1 as LNHDA and CDR2 as SQIVND (reference sequence). V was shortened by 1 base and J by 0 bases, with 13 bases between the two germline ends. This CDR3 reads CASSIVGVGSSNQPQHF. The DNA for the CDR3 is TGTGCCAGTAGTATAGTCGGGGTTGGGTCTAGCAATCAGCCCCAGCATTTT.

This clone appeared a single time. The chain combines TRBV28 with TRBJ2-3; D not certain. The CDR3 contains 14 residues. Per the germline V gene, CDR1 is MDHEN and CDR2 is SYDVKM. Trimming pared 1 base from V and 10 bases from J, leaving 15 bases between. CDR3 region: CASSLLSTTRPQYF. CDR3 nucleotides: TGTGCCAGCAGTTTATTGTCTACTACTCGTCCGCAGTATTTT. Variable domain in full (rest from reference TRBV28 and TRBJ2-3): DVKVTQSSRYLVKRTGEKVFLECVQDMDHENMFWYRQDPGLGLRLIYFSYDVKMKEKGDIPEGYSVSREKKERFSLILESASTNQTSMYLCASSLLSTTRPQYFGPGTRLTVL.

CDR3 protein: CASSEGNTEAFF. In nucleotides, the CDR3 is TGTGCCAGCTCCGAGGGTAACACTGAAGCTTTCTTT. The chain is built from TRBV18 and TRBJ1-1; D not certain. Trimming pared 6 bases from V and 2 bases from J, leaving 7 bases between. The CDR3 covers 12 residues. CDR1 KGHSH and CDR2 LQKENI come from the germline V gene.

CDR3 in DNA: TGTGCCAGCAGTTTAATATCGGTACAGGGGAATGAAAAACTGTTTTTT. Its protein product is CASSLISVQGNEKLFF. The V gene is TRBV27, the J gene TRBJ1-4; 7 bases fit TRBD1. CDR3 size: 16 residues. V was clipped by 2 bases and J by 5 bases; unmatched bases: 8. Per the germline V gene, CDR1 is MNHEY and CDR2 is SMNVEV (reference sequence).

The chain carries TRBV27 and TRBJ1-5; TRBD1 matches at 8 bases. Trimming took 5 bases from V and 4 from J; bases not matched to a gene: 13. This CDR3 region has 17 residues. Germline-derived CDR1 and CDR2 are MNHEY and SMNVEV (reference sequence). The CDR3 is CASSAYMDREINQPQHF. The CDR3 DNA follows: TGTGCCAGCAGTGCGTACATGGACAGGGAGATTAATCAGCCCCAGCATTTT.

The CDR3 DNA reads TGCGCCAGCAGCCAAGTTGAGGGTGGATCACCCCTCCACTTT. This encodes CASSQVEGGSPLHF. The chain combines TRBV4-1 with TRBJ1-6; no definite D call. This CDR3 contains 14 residues. Germline-derived CDR1 and CDR2 are MGHRA and YSYEKL. The V gene lost 1 base and the J gene lost 10 bases, with 11 bases spanning the gap.

The rearrangement joins TRBV5-8 to TRBJ2-7; 13 nucleotides line up with TRBD2. The CDR3 has 16 residues. Germline lookup yields CDR1 SGHTS and CDR2 YDEGEE. The V segment lost 0 bases and the J segment 5 bases; nucleotides outside the gene matches: 5. The CDR3 here is CASSLGTSGSINEQYF. Here the CDR3 DNA reads TGTGCCAGCAGCTTGGGGACTAGCGGGAGTATCAACGAGCAGTACTTC. The complete variable domain, with remaining parts taken from reference TRBV5-8 and TRBJ2-7, reads EAGVTQSPTHLIKTRGQQATLRCSPISGHTSVYWYQQALGLGLQFLLWYDEGEERNRGNFPPRFSGRQFPNYSSELNVNALELEDSALYLCASSLGTSGSINEQYFGPGTRLTVT.